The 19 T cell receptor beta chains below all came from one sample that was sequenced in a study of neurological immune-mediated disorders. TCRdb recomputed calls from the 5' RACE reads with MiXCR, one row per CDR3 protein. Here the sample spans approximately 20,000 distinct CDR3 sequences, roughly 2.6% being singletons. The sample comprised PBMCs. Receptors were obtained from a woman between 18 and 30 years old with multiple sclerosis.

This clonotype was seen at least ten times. The CDR3 spells CASSLAAGGMNTEAFF. The CDR3 DNA reads TGCGCCAGCAGCTTGGCTGCAGGGGGTATGAACACTGAAGCTTTCTTT. The J gene is TRBJ1-1, the V gene TRBV5-1, with 7 bases lining up with TRBD1. The length of the CDR3 is 16 residues. The germline CDR1 and CDR2 sequences are SGHRS and YFSETQ. Losses at the gene ends were 0 bases for V and 0 bases for J; bases not matched to a gene: 5.

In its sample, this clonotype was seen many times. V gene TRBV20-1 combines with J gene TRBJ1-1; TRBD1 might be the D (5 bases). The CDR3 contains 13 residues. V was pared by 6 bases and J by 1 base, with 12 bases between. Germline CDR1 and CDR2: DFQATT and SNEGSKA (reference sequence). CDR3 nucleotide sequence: TGCAGTGCCGCCAAAACAGGGAACACTGAAGCTTTCTTT. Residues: CSAAKTGNTEAFF.

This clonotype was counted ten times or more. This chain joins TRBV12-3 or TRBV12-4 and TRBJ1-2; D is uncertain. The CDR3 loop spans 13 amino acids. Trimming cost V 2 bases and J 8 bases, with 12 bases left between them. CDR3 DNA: TGTGCCAGCAGTTTACGGACTTCAAGGGGCTACACCTTC. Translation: CASSLRTSRGYTF.

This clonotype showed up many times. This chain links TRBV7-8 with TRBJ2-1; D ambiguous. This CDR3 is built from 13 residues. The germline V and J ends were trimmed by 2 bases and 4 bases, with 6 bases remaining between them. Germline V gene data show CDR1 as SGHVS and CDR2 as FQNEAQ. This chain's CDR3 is CASSLTEYNEQFF. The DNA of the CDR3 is TGTGCCAGCAGCTTAACAGAGTACAATGAGCAGTTCTTC.

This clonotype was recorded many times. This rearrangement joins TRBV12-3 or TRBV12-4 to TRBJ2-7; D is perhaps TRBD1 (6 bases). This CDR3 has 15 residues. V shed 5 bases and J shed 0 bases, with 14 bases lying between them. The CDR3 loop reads CASSLLGTPSYEQYF. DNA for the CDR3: TGTGCCAGCAGTCTCCTCGGGACACCCTCCTACGAGCAGTACTTC.

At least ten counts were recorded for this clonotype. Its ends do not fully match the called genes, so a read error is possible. The DNA for the CDR3 is TGTGCCAGCAGCTCCCGCAGGGGGTCACCCCTACACTTT. Protein product: CASSSRRGSPLHF. The chain links TRBV7-9 to TRBJ1-6; TRBD1 matches at 7 bases. There are 13 residues in the CDR3. The germline gives CDR1 SEHNR, CDR2 FQNEAQ (reference sequence).

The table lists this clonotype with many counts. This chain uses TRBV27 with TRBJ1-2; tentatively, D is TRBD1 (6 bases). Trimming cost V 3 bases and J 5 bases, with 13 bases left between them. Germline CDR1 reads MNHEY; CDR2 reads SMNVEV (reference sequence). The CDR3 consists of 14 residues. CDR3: CASSFGQGNYGYTF. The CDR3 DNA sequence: TGTGCCAGCAGTTTCGGGCAGGGGAATTATGGCTACACCTTC.

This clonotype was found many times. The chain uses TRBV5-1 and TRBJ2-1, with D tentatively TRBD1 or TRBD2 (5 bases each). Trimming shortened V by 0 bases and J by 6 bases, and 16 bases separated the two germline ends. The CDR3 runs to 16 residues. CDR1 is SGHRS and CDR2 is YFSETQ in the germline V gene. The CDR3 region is CASSLDGGQGGNEQFF. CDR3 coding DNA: TGCGCCAGCAGCTTGGATGGGGGTCAGGGCGGCAATGAGCAGTTCTTC.

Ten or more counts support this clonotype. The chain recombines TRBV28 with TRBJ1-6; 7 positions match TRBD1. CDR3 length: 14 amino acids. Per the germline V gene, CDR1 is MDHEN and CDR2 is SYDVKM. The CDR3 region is CATEGAPRGSPLHF. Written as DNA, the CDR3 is TGTGCTACGGAGGGGGCCCCCCGGGGCTCACCCCTCCACTTT.

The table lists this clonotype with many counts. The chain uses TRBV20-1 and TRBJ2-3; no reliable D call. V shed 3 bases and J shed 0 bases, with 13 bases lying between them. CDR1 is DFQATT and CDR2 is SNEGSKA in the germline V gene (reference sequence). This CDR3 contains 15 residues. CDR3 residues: CSARRALASTDTQYF. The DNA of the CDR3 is TGCAGTGCTAGGCGAGCCTTAGCTAGCACAGATACGCAGTATTTT.

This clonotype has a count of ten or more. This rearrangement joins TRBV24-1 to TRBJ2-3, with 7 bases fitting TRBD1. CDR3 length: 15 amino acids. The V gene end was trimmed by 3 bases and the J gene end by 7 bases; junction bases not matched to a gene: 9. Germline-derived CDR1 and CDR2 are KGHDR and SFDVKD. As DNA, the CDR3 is TGTGCCACCAGTGATCGGAAAGGGGGCGAGAATACGCAGTATTTT. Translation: CATSDRKGGENTQYF.

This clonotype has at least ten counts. The CDR3 loop is CATEGGTDTQYF. DNA of the CDR3: TGCGCCACCGAAGGGGGAACAGATACGCAGTATTTT. This chain joins TRBV10-2 and TRBJ2-3; possible D gene TRBD1, 6 bases. V dropped 10 bases and J dropped 3 bases, with 11 bases sitting between them. The germline CDR1 and CDR2 sequences are WSHSY and SAAADI. The CDR3 has 12 amino acids.

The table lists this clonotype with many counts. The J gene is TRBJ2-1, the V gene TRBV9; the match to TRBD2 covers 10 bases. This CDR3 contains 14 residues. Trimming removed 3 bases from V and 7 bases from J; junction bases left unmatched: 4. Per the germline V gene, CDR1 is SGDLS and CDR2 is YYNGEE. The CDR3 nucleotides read TGTGCCAGCAGCGAGACTAGCGGGTTGAATGAGCAGTTCTTC. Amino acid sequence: CASSETSGLNEQFF.

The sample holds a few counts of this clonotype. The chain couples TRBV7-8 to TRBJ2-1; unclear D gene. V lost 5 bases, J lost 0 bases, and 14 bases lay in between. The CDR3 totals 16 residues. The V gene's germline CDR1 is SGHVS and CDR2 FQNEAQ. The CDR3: CASSRRPVSSYNEQFF. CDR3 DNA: TGTGCCAGCAGCCGCCGACCTGTGAGCTCCTACAATGAGCAGTTCTTC.

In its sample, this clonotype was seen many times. CDR3 nucleotide sequence: TGCAGTGGGGGACAGGGGGCCTACGAGCAGTACTTC. Translated, it gives CSGGQGAYEQYF. The chain carries TRBV20-1 and TRBJ2-7; 11 bases match TRBD1. The CDR3 spans 12 residues. CDR1 and CDR2 (germline): DFQATT, SNEGSKA (reference sequence). V lost 7 bases and J lost 2; bases outside the gene matches: 1.

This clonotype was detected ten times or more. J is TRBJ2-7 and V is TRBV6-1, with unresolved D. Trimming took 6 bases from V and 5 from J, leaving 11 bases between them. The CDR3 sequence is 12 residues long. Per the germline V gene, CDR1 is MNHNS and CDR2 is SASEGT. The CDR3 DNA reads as TGTGCCAGCAGAATAAAGGAGCACGAGCAGTACTTC. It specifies CASRIKEHEQYF.

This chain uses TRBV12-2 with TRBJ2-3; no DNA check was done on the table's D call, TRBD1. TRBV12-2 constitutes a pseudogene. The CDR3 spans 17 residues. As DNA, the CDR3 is TGTGCAAGTCGCTTAGGCCCCGGAGTTGGCTGCACAGATACGCAGTATTTT. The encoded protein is CASRLGPGVGCTDTQYF.

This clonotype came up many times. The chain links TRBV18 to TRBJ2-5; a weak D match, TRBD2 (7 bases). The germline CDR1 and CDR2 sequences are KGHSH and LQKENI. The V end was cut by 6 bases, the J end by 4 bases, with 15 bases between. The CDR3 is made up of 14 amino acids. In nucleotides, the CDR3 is TGTGCCAGCTCCGGTGGGGGGGCCGGAGAGACCCAGTACTTC. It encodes CASSGGGAGETQYF. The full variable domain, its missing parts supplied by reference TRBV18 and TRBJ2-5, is NAGVMQNPRHLVRRRGQEARLRCSPMKGHSHVYWYRQLPEEGLKFMVYLQKENIIDESGMPKERFSAEFPKEGPSILRIQQVVRGDSAAYFCASSGGGAGETQYFGPGTRLLVL.

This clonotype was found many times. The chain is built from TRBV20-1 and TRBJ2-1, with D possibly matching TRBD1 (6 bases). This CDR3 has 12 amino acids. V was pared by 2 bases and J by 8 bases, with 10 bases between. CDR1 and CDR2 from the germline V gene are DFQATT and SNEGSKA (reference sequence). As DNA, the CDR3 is TGCAGTGCTAGAATACAGGGTCATGAGCAGTTCTTC. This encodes CSARIQGHEQFF.